These 13 T cell receptor beta chains were all obtained from the same sample, sequenced in a study of T cell responses to AZD1222 COVID-19 vaccine. Repertoires were generated with immunoSEQ multiplex PCR, while TCRdb's copy carries only in-frame clones and drops some. Of about 270,000 clones in the sample, 94% are singletons; the top ten hold 0.55%. The input for sequencing was peripheral blood, taken 28 days after the second AZD1222 dose. These receptors came from an adult who received the AZD1222 COVID-19 vaccine.

The chain couples TRBV7-2 to TRBJ2-3, with a weak D call TRBD2 (5 bases). Per the germline V gene, CDR1 is SGHTA and CDR2 is FQGNSA. The CDR3 totals 15 residues. The germline V and J ends were trimmed by 4 bases and 9 bases, with 20 bases remaining between them. As DNA, the CDR3 is TGTGCCAGCAGCTCCACACGGGGAACGATTGGAACGCAGTATTTT. This translates into CASSSTRGTIGTQYF. Full variable domain (remainder filled in from reference TRBV7-2 and TRBJ2-3): GAGVSQSPSNKVTEKGKDVELRCDPISGHTALYWYRQSLGQGLEFLIYFQGNSAPDKSGLPSDRFSAERTGGSVSTLTIQRTQQEDSAVYLCASSSTRGTIGTQYFGPGTRLTVL.

The chain carries TRBV28 and TRBJ2-5, with D possibly TRBD2 on 5 matching bases. In germline, CDR1 is MDHEN, CDR2 SYDVKM. The CDR3 extends over 15 amino acids. V gave up 5 bases and J gave up 0 bases, with 13 bases separating them. The CDR3, as DNA: TGTGCCAGCAGTAACGGACTCAAGTACCAAGAGACCCAGTACTTC. Residues: CASSNGLKYQETQYF. The full variable domain, in which reference TRBV28 and TRBJ2-5 provide the parts outside the CDR3, is DVKVTQSSRYLVKRTGEKVFLECVQDMDHENMFWYRQDPGLGLRLIYFSYDVKMKEKGDIPEGYSVSREKKERFSLILESASTNQTSMYLCASSNGLKYQETQYFGPGTRLLVL.

V usage is TRBV28 and J usage is TRBJ1-5; unclear D gene. There are 12 residues in the CDR3. The ends were cut back, 5 bases at V and 9 bases at J, with 11 bases in the middle. Germline V gene sequence: CDR1 MDHEN, CDR2 SYDVKM. CDR3 loop: CASSGRPWPQHF. For the CDR3, the DNA is TGTGCCAGCAGTGGACGACCGTGGCCCCAGCATTTT. Together with reference TRBV28 and TRBJ1-5, the CDR3 gives the full variable domain: DVKVTQSSRYLVKRTGEKVFLECVQDMDHENMFWYRQDPGLGLRLIYFSYDVKMKEKGDIPEGYSVSREKKERFSLILESASTNQTSMYLCASSGRPWPQHFGDGTRLSIL.

The chain is built from TRBV9 and TRBJ2-7; D not certain. CDR1 and CDR2 from the germline V gene are SGDLS and YYNGEE. With 0 bases removed from V and 0 bases from J, the gap between germline ends came to 10 bases. This CDR3 has 15 amino acids. The CDR3 sequence: CASSVGVQSSYEQYF. CDR3 nucleotide sequence: TGTGCCAGCAGCGTAGGAGTACAGAGCTCCTACGAGCAGTACTTC.

The rearrangement links TRBV12-3 or TRBV12-4 to TRBJ1-1, with a weak D call TRBD1 (5 bases). This CDR3 comprises 13 residues. The germline V and J ends were trimmed by 7 bases and 5 bases, with 14 bases remaining between them. The CDR3 loop reads CASTAGVRTEAFF. The CDR3, as DNA: TGTGCCAGCACCGCGGGGGTAAGGACTGAAGCTTTCTTT.

The chain links TRBV6-5 to TRBJ2-7; unclear D gene. Trimming removed 0 bases at V and 6 bases at J, with 9 bases between. The CDR3 extends over 13 amino acids. In germline, CDR1 is MNHEY, CDR2 SVGAGI. The CDR3 protein is CASSYSALSEQYF. The CDR3, as DNA: TGTGCCAGCAGTTACTCAGCACTCAGCGAGCAGTACTTC.

The CDR3 coding sequence is TGTGCCAGCAGCCCCCAGGGACTAGCTACGCGGGAGCAGTACTTC. Residues: CASSPQGLATREQYF. V and J are TRBV11-2 and TRBJ2-7; 9 bases are shared with TRBD2. The CDR3 covers 15 residues. V lost 5 bases and J lost 7; bases outside the gene matches: 12. Per germline, CDR1 SGHAT and CDR2 FQNNGV.

This chain connects TRBV5-1 to TRBJ2-3, with 7 bases that match TRBD2. The V segment lost 4 bases and the J segment 0 bases; nucleotides outside the gene matches: 8. In germline, CDR1 is SGHRS, CDR2 YFSETQ. The CDR3 spans 16 residues. For the CDR3, the DNA is TGCGCCAGCAGCCCAACAAGCGGGGTTAGCACAGATACGCAGTATTTT. Residues: CASSPTSGVSTDTQYF.

This clone has just one count. The rearrangement joins TRBV19 to TRBJ2-2; D gene ambiguous. This CDR3 is built from 14 residues. The V end lost 3 bases, the J end lost 4 bases, and 9 bases lay between the germline ends. Germline V gives CDR1 LNHDA, CDR2 SQIVND (reference sequence). CDR3 region: CASSIEESTGELFF. Written as DNA, the CDR3 is TGTGCCAGTAGTATTGAGGAGAGCACCGGGGAGCTGTTTTTT.

This clone was picked up one time. The genes are TRBV4-3 and TRBJ1-1; possible D gene TRBD1, 5 bases. This CDR3 is built from 14 residues. Germline values: CDR1 LGHNA, CDR2 YSLEER. The V gene lost 2 bases and the J gene lost 4 bases, with 11 bases spanning the gap. The chain's CDR3 is CASSQSGGGTEAFF. CDR3 coding DNA: TGCGCCAGCAGCCAAAGCGGGGGAGGCACTGAAGCTTTCTTT.

V is TRBV11-2 and J is TRBJ1-2; the match to TRBD1 covers 8 bases. Germline CDR1 and CDR2: SGHAT and FQNNGV. The junction had 9 bases not matched to a gene; V was cut back by 4 bases and J by 8 bases. This CDR3 has 14 residues. The CDR3 DNA sequence: TGTGCCAGCAGCTCCCCCCCGACAGGGGAAGGCTACACCTTC. It yields the protein CASSSPPTGEGYTF. Full variable domain (missing parts from reference TRBV11-2 and TRBJ1-2): EAGVAQSPRYKIIEKRQSVAFWCNPISGHATLYWYQQILGQGPKLLIQFQNNGVVDDSQLPKDRFSAERLKGVDSTLKIQPAKLEDSAVYLCASSSPPTGEGYTFGSGTRLTVV.

V and J are TRBV7-8 and TRBJ1-2, with a weak D call TRBD1 (5 bases). The ends were cut back, 0 bases at V and 3 bases at J, with 8 bases in the middle. This CDR3 region has 14 residues. CDR1 is SGHVS, CDR2 FQNEAQ, per germline. Here the CDR3 reads CASSLALGDYGYTF. The CDR3 DNA reads TGTGCCAGCAGCTTAGCCCTAGGGGACTATGGCTACACCTTC.

The chain recombines TRBV24-1 with TRBJ1-3, with a tentative D call TRBD1 (5 bases). The CDR3 consists of 15 residues. With 7 bases removed from V and 0 bases from J, the gap between germline ends came to 12 bases. The V gene's germline CDR1 is KGHDR and CDR2 SFDVKD. CDR3 bases: TGTGCCACCAGGGGGGGAGGCCACTCTGGAAACACCATATATTTT. Its protein is CATRGGGHSGNTIYF.